The source of this TCR beta chain is a study of prognosis after radiotherapy for stage I lung cancer (dated by TCRdb to the early 2020s). Regarding the research as a whole: Between April 2018 and early 2019, fewer than 20 patients with stage I NSCLC were enrolled in Nanjing, China. On tumor histology, more than ten patients had adenocarcinoma and about seven had squamous cell carcinoma. Peripheral blood TCR beta repertoires were profiled in stage I NSCLC patients before and after stereotactic body radiotherapy, and the repertoires were related to distant failure. In every patient, SBRT was given without any concurrent therapy. A total of roughly 38 blood samples from approximately 19 patients were sequenced, with one sample obtained before and one obtained after SBRT for each patient. Stage I lung tumors that were newly diagnosed and primary were found in approximately 15 patients, while five patients had oligometastatic NSCLC after surgical resection of the primary tumor. After SBRT, distant metastases developed in four of the 19 patients at a median of 7 months, while the remaining 15 patients had no significant progression. Ages in the cohort of about a dozen men and more than 5 women ranged from roughly 50 to 95 years, with a median of 74. SBRT was given in 3 to 5 fractions with a biologically effective dose of at least 100 Gy, using image-guided IMRT or VMAT. All patients were regarded as medically inoperable, because of comorbidities in about twelve patients and refusal of surgery in about seven patients.

From its cysteine to its phenylalanine, the CDR3 spans 15 amino acids. The sequence is cut down to CDR3 DNA, 45 bases in frame from base 1. The V end loses 1 base and the J end loses 5 bases, and a stretch of 15 bases separates them. All patients had node-negative disease on CT and PET/CT, and none had a history of other malignancies or prior chemotherapy or radiotherapy. At each of the two time points, around 5.9 milliliters of peripheral venous blood were collected into EDTA tubes. PBMCs were isolated by Ficoll-Paque Plus density-gradient centrifugation. Right after collection, samples were placed at -80 degrees C and kept there until analysis. This clonotype appeared many times. What antigen it recognizes has not been identified. The sample holds no much larger clone one base away, and base qualities are not on file. The full study reports these points: No determination of tumor specificity was made for expanded TCR clones. Post-SBRT Shannon entropy and its change from baseline were lower in patients who developed distant metastases; baseline Shannon entropy was not associated with metastases. Limitations of the study included a small cohort and short follow-up, and the study findings need independent validation. After SBRT, the count of unique TCR clones dropped from a median of about 10,000 beforehand to some 7,000 afterward (Wilcoxon paired P=0.011). None of the reported P values were adjusted for multiple comparisons. TRBV and TRBJ usage frequencies reportedly differed by metastasis status, in two V genes at baseline and in about 10 V and two J genes after SBRT.

Two rounds of multiplex PCR were used to amplify the TCR beta CDR3 region from genomic DNA. In the first PCR round, primers specific to each TRBV and TRBJ gene were used, and the primer sequences were filed in Chinese patent CN105087789A. Universal primers were used in the second PCR round. The Roche High Pure PCR Template Preparation Kit was used to extract genomic DNA from frozen PBMCs. Paired-end sequencing with 151 bp reads was performed on the libraries using an Illumina HiSeq 3000. Per the original workflow: CutAdapt was used to remove raw reads lacking the multiplex PCR primer sequences. PEAR was used to merge high-quality paired reads into contigs. By alignment to reference sequences, MiXCR assigned TRB V, D and J gene segments to each contig. CDR3 sequences were clustered by base quality and sequence similarity to remove sequencing errors. Shannon entropy, normalized by the natural log of the productive TCR sequence number, served as the measure of diversity. Clonality was defined as one minus Shannon entropy divided by the natural log of the number of unique clonotypes. Using the Youden index from ROC curves, the researchers picked the repertoire-metric cut-offs for progression-free survival, and all analyses were carried out in R 3.5.3. The public reads were reanalyzed by TCRdb: fastp trimming at Q25, MiXCR alignment, in-frame beta chains only. Identical CDR3 protein sequences are pooled into one entry, listed with their most common genes and DNA. Here the V and J calls rest on TCRdb's processing, not on the authors' analysis. The sample table lists about 51,000 distinct CDR3 sequences, 30% to 40% of them with a count of one. Roughly 9.4% of the sample goes to the ten largest clones.

This material consisted of PBMCs, taken before or after stereotactic body radiation therapy (not recorded which). This sequence was found in a donor of 50 years or more with non-small cell lung cancer. This receptor chain uses TRBV12-3 or TRBV12-4 and TRBJ2-7; TRBD1 might be the D gene, on 5 matching bases. Read as DNA, the sequence is TGTGCCAGCAGTTTAGTCCAGGGTCCTCACCACGAGCAGTACTTC. This sequence encodes CASSLVQGPHHEQYF.